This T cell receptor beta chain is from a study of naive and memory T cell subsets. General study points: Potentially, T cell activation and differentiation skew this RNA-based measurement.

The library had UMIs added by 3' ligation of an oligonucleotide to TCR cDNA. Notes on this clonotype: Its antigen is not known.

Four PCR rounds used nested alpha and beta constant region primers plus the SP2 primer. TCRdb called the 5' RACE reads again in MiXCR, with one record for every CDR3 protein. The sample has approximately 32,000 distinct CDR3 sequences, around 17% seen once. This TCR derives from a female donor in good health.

CDR3 nucleotides: TGTGCCAGCAGCGTGGGACTAGCGGGGGCCACCGGGGAGCTGTTTTTT. Translated: CASSVGLAGATGELFF. The rearrangement joins TRBV5-6 to TRBJ2-2; TRBD2 agrees at 14 bases. Losses at the gene ends were 4 bases for V and 4 bases for J; bases not matched to a gene: 3. The CDR3 has 16 residues. Germline V CDR1 and CDR2: SGHDT, YYEEEE.